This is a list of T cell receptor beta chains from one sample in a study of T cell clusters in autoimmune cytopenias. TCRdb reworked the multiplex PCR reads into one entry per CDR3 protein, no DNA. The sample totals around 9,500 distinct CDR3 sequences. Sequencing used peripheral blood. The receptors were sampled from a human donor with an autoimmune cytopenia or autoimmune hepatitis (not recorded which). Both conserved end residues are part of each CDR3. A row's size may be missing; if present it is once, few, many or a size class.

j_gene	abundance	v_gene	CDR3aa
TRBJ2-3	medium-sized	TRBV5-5	CASSMGPGIRADTQYF
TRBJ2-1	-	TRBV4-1	CASSSLQGSEQFF
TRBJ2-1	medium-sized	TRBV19	CASRDTLSYNEQFF
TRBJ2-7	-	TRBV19	CASSVRDRGLYEQYF
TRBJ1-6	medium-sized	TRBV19	CAQDESGTADSYNSPLHF
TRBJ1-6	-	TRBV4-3	CASSQGPQGENSPLHF
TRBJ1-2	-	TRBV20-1	CSARDQTQGEIYGYTF
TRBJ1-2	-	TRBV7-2	CASSLVPRDRVYGYTF
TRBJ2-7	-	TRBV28	CASSPTGTGSYEQYF
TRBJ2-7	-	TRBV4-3	CASSQDVGYEQYF